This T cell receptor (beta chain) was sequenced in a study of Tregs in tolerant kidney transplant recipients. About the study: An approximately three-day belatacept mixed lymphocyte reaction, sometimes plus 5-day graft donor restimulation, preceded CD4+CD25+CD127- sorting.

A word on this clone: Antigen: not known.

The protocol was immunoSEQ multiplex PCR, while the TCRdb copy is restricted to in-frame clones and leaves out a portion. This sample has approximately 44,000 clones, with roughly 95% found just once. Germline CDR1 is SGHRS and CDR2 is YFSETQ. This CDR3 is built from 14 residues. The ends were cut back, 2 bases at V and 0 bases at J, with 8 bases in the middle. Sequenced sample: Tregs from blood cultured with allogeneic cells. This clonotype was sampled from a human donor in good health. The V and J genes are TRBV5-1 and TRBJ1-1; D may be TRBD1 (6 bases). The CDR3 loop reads CASSLGQMNTEAFF. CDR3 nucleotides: TGCGCCAGCAGCTTAGGACAGATGAACACTGAAGCTTTCTTT.